The sequence of this TCR beta chain was determined in a study of early T cells in non-severe SARS-CoV-2 infection. This clonotype was picked up a small number of times. MiXCR was run by TCRdb on the 5' RACE reads, yielding one entry per CDR3 protein. The table records more than 45,000 distinct CDR3 sequences, 6.2% of them present only once. Between the trimmed V and J ends, which lost 6 bases and 2 bases, there was a span of 12 bases. The CDR3 covers 14 residues. Germline CDR1 is LGHNA and CDR2 is YSLEER. The V gene is TRBV4-3, the J gene TRBJ2-3, with no clear D. This clonotype was obtained from an adult who was a healthcare worker with PCR-confirmed SARS-CoV-2 infection or an uninfected control (not recorded which). The sample in question was whole blood, obtained at baseline. The CDR3 DNA sequence: TGCGCCAGCAGAGCGTCCCGCCTCACAGATACGCAGTATTTT. Translation gives CASRASRLTDTQYF.